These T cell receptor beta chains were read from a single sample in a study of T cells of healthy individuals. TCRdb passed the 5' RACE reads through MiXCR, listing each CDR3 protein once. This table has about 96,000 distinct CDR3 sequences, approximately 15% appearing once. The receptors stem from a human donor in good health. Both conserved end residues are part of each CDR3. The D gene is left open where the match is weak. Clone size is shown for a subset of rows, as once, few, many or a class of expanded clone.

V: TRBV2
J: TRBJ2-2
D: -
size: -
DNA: TGTGCCAGCAGTCCTTCCGGGGGAACCCGCGGGGAGCTGTTTTTT
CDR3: CASSPSGGTRGELFF

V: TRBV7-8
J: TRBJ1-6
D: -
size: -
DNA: TGTGCCAGCAGTCCGCAGGGGCCTAATTCACCCCTCCACTTT
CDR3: CASSPQGPNSPLHF

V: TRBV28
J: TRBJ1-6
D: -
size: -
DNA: TGTGCCAGCAGTCCACCCAGTGGGGTACAAAATTCACCCCTCCACTTT
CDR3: CASSPPSGVQNSPLHF

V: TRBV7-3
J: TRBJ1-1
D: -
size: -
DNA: TGTGCCAGCAGCTTAACGTTCGGGGGGACTGAAGCTTTCTTT
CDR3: CASSLTFGGTEAFF

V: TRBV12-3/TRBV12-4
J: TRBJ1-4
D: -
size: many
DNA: TGTGCCAGCAGTTTATCAACTAATGAAAAACTGTTTTTT
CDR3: CASSLSTNEKLFF

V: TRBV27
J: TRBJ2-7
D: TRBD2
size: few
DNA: TGTGCCAGCAGTATAGCTAGCGGGACTTACGAGCAGTACTTC
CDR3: CASSIASGTYEQYF

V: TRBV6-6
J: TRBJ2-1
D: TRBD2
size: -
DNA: TGTGCCAGCAGAAAAAAACTAGCGGGGGGATACAATGAGCAGTTCTTC
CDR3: CASRKKLAGGYNEQFF

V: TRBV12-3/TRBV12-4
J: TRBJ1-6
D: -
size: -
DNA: TGTGCCAGCCGACCTTCAGGACAGCGGGGTGGGAGCTATAATTCACCCCTCCACTTT
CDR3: CASRPSGQRGGSYNSPLHF

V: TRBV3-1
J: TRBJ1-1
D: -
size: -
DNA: TGTGCCAGCACACAAACGAGGTTAGGTGAAGCTTTCTTT
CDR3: CASTQTRLGEAFF

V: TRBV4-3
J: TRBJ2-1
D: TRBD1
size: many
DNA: TGCGCCAGCAGCCAAGATCCCGCAGGGGGCAACGATGAGCAGTTCTTC
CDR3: CASSQDPAGGNDEQFF

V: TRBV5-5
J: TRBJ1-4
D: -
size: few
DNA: TGTGCCAGCAGCTTGTCCCCGAGCAGGGATGAAAAACTGTTTTTT
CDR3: CASSLSPSRDEKLFF

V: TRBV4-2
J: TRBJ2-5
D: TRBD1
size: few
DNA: TGTGCCAGCAGCCAAGAACAGGGGTCGACCCAGTACTTC
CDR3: CASSQEQGSTQYF

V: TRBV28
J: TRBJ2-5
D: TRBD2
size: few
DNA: TGTGCCAGCAGTATCGCGGGACTAGGGGCGGAGACCCAGTACTTC
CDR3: CASSIAGLGAETQYF

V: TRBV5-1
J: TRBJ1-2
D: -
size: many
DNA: TGCGCCAGCGGGGAGGCAGGTGGCGGCTACACCTTC
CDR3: CASGEAGGGYTF

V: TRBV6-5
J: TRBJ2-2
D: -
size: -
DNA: TGTGCCAGCAGTTACTGGGAGACCGGGGAGCTGTTTTTT
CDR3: CASSYWETGELFF

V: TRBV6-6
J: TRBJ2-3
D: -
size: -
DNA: TGTGCCAGCAGTTTCAGGCGCGAGGATACGCAGTATTTT
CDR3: CASSFRREDTQYF

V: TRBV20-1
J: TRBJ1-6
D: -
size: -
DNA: TGCAGTGCTAGAGATCCCGGAAATTCACCCCTCCACTTT
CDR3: CSARDPGNSPLHF

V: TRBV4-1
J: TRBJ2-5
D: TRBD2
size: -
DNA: TGCGCCAGCAGCCATGGGAGGGGAGGGGAAGAGACCCAGTACTTC
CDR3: CASSHGRGGEETQYF

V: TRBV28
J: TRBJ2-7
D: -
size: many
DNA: TGTGCCAGCACAATTCCCGGGACACTTCCTTACGAGCAGTACTTC
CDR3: CASTIPGTLPYEQYF

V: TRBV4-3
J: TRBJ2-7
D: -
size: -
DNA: TGTGCCAGCAGCCCTTATCAGGCCCGAGGTTCTCACGAGCAGTACTTC
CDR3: CASSPYQARGSHEQYF

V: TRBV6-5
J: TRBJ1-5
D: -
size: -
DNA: TGTGCCAGCAGTTACGGGACGGAGGGGCGGCCCCAGCATTTT
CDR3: CASSYGTEGRPQHF

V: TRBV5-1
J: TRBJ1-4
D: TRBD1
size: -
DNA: TGCGCCAGCAGCCATTTAGGGGGCTTAGGAGAAAAACTGTTTTTT
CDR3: CASSHLGGLGEKLFF

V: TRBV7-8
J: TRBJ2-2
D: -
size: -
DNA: TGTGCCAGCAGCCCGCGGGACATCGGGGAGCTGTTTTTT
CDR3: CASSPRDIGELFF

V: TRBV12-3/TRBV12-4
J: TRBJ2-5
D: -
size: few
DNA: TGTGCCAGCAGTTTGAGGGTTCTCCAAGAGACCCAGTACTTC
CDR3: CASSLRVLQETQYF

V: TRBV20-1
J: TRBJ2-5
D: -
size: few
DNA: TGCAGTGCTAGCGGGGGATCCCAAGAGACCCAGTACTTC
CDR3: CSASGGSQETQYF

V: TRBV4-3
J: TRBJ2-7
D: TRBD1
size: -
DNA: TGCGCCAGCAGCCATGACAGGGTTGGGGCCTACGAGCAGTACTTC
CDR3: CASSHDRVGAYEQYF

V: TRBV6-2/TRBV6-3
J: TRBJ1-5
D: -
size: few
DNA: TGTGCCAGCAGTCAGTCAGACAATCAGCCCCAGCATTTT
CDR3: CASSQSDNQPQHF